This record concerns one TCR beta chain sequence. This sample was included in a study of blood T cells in healthy people across ages. A second PCR, run for roughly 7 to 11 cycles, used a sample-barcoded 5' primer plus a J-beta primer mix. From the 5' RACE reads, TCRdb called clonotypes with MiXCR, one entry per CDR3 protein. The data contain approximately 800,000 distinct CDR3 sequences, just under 25% of them seen just once; the ten biggest clones take up under 4.5%. These records were also assigned to another study, of T cells of mothers and their children.

Sequenced input: blood. The receptor was derived from a boy aged 5 to 17 in good health.

CDR3 bases: TGCGCCAGCAGCCAGGTCTATACGGGGGGCGAGCAGTACTTC. Protein: CASSQVYTGGEQYF. V gene TRBV4-3 combines with J gene TRBJ2-7; the match to TRBD2 covers 7 bases. The CDR3 is 14 residues long. Germline CDR1 LGHNA, CDR2 YSLEER. V lost 3 bases, J lost 6 bases, and 8 bases stayed unmatched.